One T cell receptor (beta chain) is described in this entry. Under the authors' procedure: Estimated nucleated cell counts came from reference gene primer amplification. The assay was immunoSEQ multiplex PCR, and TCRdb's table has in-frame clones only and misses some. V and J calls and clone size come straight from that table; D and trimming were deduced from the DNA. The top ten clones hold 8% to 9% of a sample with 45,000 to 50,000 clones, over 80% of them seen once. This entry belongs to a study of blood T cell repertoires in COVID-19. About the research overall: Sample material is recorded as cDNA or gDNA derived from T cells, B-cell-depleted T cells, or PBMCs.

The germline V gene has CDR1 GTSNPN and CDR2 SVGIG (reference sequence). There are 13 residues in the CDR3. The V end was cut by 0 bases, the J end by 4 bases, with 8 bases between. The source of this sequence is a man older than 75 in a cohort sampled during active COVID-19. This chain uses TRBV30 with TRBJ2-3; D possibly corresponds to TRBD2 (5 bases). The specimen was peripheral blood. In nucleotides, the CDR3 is TGTGCCTGGAGTGTAAAAGCGGCAGATACGCAGTATTTT. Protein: CAWSVKAADTQYF.